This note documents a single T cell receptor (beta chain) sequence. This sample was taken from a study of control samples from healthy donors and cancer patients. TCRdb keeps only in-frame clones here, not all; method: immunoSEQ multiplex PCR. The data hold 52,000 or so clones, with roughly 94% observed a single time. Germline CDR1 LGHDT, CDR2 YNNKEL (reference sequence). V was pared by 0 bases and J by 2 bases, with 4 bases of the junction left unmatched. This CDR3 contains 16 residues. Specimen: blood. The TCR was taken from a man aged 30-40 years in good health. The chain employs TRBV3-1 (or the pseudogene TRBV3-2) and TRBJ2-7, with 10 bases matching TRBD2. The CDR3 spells CASSQEASGSPYEQYF. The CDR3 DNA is TGTGCCAGCAGCCAAGAGGCTAGCGGGAGCCCCTACGAGCAGTACTTC.